This T cell receptor beta chain derives from a study of T cell responses to AZD1222 COVID-19 vaccine. Points from the study as a whole: The study reported that nearly half of spike-specific TCRs target unmutated variant regions. Spike-wide coverage was observed for vaccine-associated CD4 TCRs, with dominant responses at 160-218 and 743-854. Repertoires were obtained only post-peak T cell response.

Germline CDR1 is MDHEN and CDR2 is SYDVKM. V lost 3 bases to trimming and J lost 7 bases, with 7 bases between them. The CDR3 is made up of 12 amino acids. Clones were read by immunoSEQ multiplex PCR, and TCRdb kept only the in-frame ones, dropping some. The table lists around 180,000 clones, over 70% of them singletons. On this clone itself: The antigen is unknown.

The gene calls are TRBV28 and TRBJ2-1, with unresolved D. The sequence was obtained from an adult in good health. The material was peripheral blood, obtained on day 0 of MenACWY control vaccination. CDR3 sequence: CASSFPQNEQFF. CDR3 DNA sequence: TGTGCCAGCAGTTTCCCGCAAAATGAGCAGTTCTTC.